This entry lists 30 T cell receptor beta chains sequenced from one sample in a study of shared clonotypes between healthy human individuals. Profiling relied on immunoSEQ multiplex PCR, and the TCRdb table lists in-frame clones only, not all of them. Of around 2.3 million clones in the sample, approximately 96% are singletons; the top ten hold around 0.13%. Sequences were obtained from naive CD4+ T cells sorted from blood. Subset meaning: CD45RA+ positively selected. The receptors here all came from a man aged 18 to 29 in good health.

The chain links TRBV7-8 to TRBJ2-7; TRBD1 is a possible D gene (6 bases). The CDR3 totals 14 residues. Trimming took 5 bases from V and 3 from J, leaving 14 bases between them. CDR1 is SGHVS and CDR2 is FQNEAQ in the germline V gene. The CDR3 spells CASSPKGTNYEQYF. Written as DNA, the CDR3 is TGTGCCAGCAGCCCCAAGGGGACAAACTACGAGCAGTACTTC. Full variable domain (remainder filled in from reference TRBV7-8 and TRBJ2-7): GAGVSQSPRYKVAKRGQDVALRCDPISGHVSLFWYQQALGQGPEFLTYFQNEAQLDKSGLPSDRFFAERPEGSVSTLKIQRTQQEDSAVYLCASSPKGTNYEQYFGPGTRLTVT.

This chain links TRBV4-1 with TRBJ2-7; D is undetermined. This CDR3 spans 18 amino acids. Germline CDR1 reads MGHRA; CDR2 reads YSYEKL. V was cut by 4 bases and J by 3 bases, with 25 bases left in between. The chain's CDR3 is CASSLRSVTRDGIYEQYF. In DNA form, the CDR3 reads TGCGCCAGCAGCCTGAGGTCAGTGACCCGCGACGGCATCTACGAGCAGTACTTC.

This clone was found a few times. The J gene is TRBJ2-7, the V gene TRBV6-1, with TRBD1 as a possible D gene (5 bases). The CDR3 sequence is 15 residues long. The germline V and J ends were trimmed by 8 bases and 3 bases, with 20 bases remaining between them. CDR1 is MNHNS and CDR2 is SASEGT in the germline V gene. DNA of the CDR3: TGTGCCAGCTCCACAGCCACGCAGGGCTACTACGAGCAGTACTTC. Protein sequence: CASSTATQGYYEQYF.

A word on this clone: Compared with germline, one end of the junction differs, possibly owing to a read error. The chain uses TRBV5-1 and TRBJ2-5, with D uncertain. Germline V gives CDR1 SGHRS, CDR2 YFSETQ. The CDR3 covers 9 residues. The CDR3 reads CASSPNSHF. In nucleotides, the CDR3 is TGCGCCAGCAGCCCCAATTCGCACTTC.

This chain links TRBV5-1 with TRBJ2-3; a possible D gene is TRBD1 (6 bases). Looked up from germline, CDR1 is SGHRS and CDR2 is YFSETQ. The CDR3 length is 16 residues. Between the trimmed V and J ends, which lost 1 base and 4 bases, there was a span of 16 bases. The CDR3 reads CASSLTARGMSDTQYF. Here the CDR3 DNA reads TGCGCCAGCAGCTTGACTGCCAGGGGTATGTCAGATACGCAGTATTTT.

As to this clone: The sample holds other DNA sequences that translate to the same CDR3. The chain is built from TRBV30 and TRBJ2-7; D remains unclear. Germline V gene lookup returns CDR1 GTSNPN and CDR2 SVGIG (reference sequence). V was shortened by 2 bases and J by 1 base, with 9 bases between the two germline ends. CDR3 length equals 13 residues. As DNA, the CDR3 is TGTGCCTGGAGTCTTGGTATTTCCTACGAGCAGTACTTC. It is translated as CAWSLGISYEQYF.

This chain uses TRBV6-1 with TRBJ2-2, with TRBD2 identical over 9 bases. This CDR3 is built from 16 residues. Trimming took 4 bases from V and 0 from J; bases not matched to a gene: 3. Germline-derived CDR1 and CDR2 are MNHNS and SASEGT. DNA for the CDR3: TGTGCCAGCAGTGTTAGCGGGGGCGCGAACACCGGGGAGCTGTTTTTT. Amino acid sequence: CASSVSGGANTGELFF.

The chain links TRBV10-3 to TRBJ2-7, with D perhaps assigned TRBD1 or TRBD2 (5 bases each). From germline, CDR1 is ENHRY and CDR2 SYGVKD. V lost 0 bases and J 2 bases, leaving 17 bases between the germline ends. The CDR3 has 17 residues. The CDR3 DNA reads as TGTGCCATCAGTGAGTCGAGGGGCCGGACTGAGCCCTACGAGCAGTACTTC. Translated, it gives CAISESRGRTEPYEQYF.

The chain employs TRBV6-1 and TRBJ2-2; unclear D gene. Trimming stripped 2 bases from V and 6 bases from J, with 16 bases between. The CDR3 consists of 16 residues. In germline, CDR1 is MNHNS, CDR2 SASEGT. Here the CDR3 reads CASSEYELGSPGELFF. In nucleotides, the CDR3 is TGTGCCAGCAGTGAATATGAATTGGGTAGTCCCGGGGAGCTGTTTTTT.

V usage is TRBV5-4 and J usage is TRBJ1-2, with D possibly matching TRBD1 (5 bases). V lost 2 bases and J 4 bases, leaving 21 bases between the germline ends. The CDR3 is made up of 17 amino acids. In germline, CDR1 is SGHNT, CDR2 YYREEE (reference sequence). In nucleotides, the CDR3 is TGTGCCAGCAGCTTTAGGGATTCCGGGGCTTTCGGCTATGGCTACACCTTC. This gives the protein CASSFRDSGAFGYGYTF. Full variable domain (outside the CDR3, taken from reference TRBV5-4 and TRBJ1-2): ETGVTQSPTHLIKTRGQQVTLRCSSQSGHNTVSWYQQALGQGPQFIFQYYREEENGRGNFPPRFSGLQFPNYSSELNVNALELDDSALYLCASSFRDSGAFGYGYTFGSGTRLTVV.

V usage is TRBV6-1 and J usage is TRBJ1-1, with no clear D. The V gene lost 5 bases and the J gene lost 7 bases, with 8 bases spanning the gap. From germline, CDR1 is MNHNS and CDR2 SASEGT. CDR3 size: 11 residues. The CDR3 DNA reads as TGTGCCAGCAGTATGGTACGTGAAGCTTTCTTT. It codes for CASSMVREAFF.

V usage is TRBV7-2 and J usage is TRBJ2-7; 7 positions agree with TRBD1. This CDR3 spans 15 amino acids. Germline trimming cut 5 bases from V and 4 bases from J; bases unmatched to any gene: 11. Germline CDR1 SGHTA, CDR2 FQGNSA. As DNA, the CDR3 is TGTGCCAGCAGCGCCGCCGGGACAGCCCTATACGAGCAGTACTTC. Translation gives CASSAAGTALYEQYF.

This chain joins TRBV28 and TRBJ1-6, with 8 bases aligning to TRBD1. This CDR3 spans 12 amino acids. Unmatched junction bases numbered 2, after V lost 2 bases and J lost 14 bases. The germline gives CDR1 MDHEN, CDR2 SYDVKM. This CDR3 reads CASSLTGGALHF. In DNA form, the CDR3 reads TGTGCCAGCAGTTTAACAGGGGGGGCCCTCCACTTT.

The rearrangement uses TRBV19 and TRBJ2-1; D is possibly TRBD2 (5 bases). Trimming took off 0 bases at V and 2 bases at J, with 11 bases between the two ends. This CDR3 spans 16 amino acids. CDR1 is LNHDA, CDR2 SQIVND, per germline (reference sequence). The CDR3 here is CASSIEAGDTYNEQFF. CDR3 nucleotides: TGTGCCAGTAGTATAGAAGCCGGGGATACCTACAATGAGCAGTTCTTC.

The chain combines TRBV6-5 with TRBJ2-7; 10 nucleotides match TRBD2. The V segment lost 9 bases and the J segment 4 bases; nucleotides outside the gene matches: 6. This CDR3 contains 13 residues. The V gene's germline CDR1 is MNHEY and CDR2 SVGAGI. In DNA, the CDR3 is TGTGCCAGTACCGGGACTAGCGCTTACGAGCAGTACTTC. This translates into CASTGTSAYEQYF.

The chain carries TRBV5-1 and TRBJ2-7, with D possibly called TRBD1 or TRBD2 (5 bases each). Trimming removed 7 bases at V and 0 bases at J, with 17 bases between. The length of the CDR3 is 15 residues. Germline CDR1 SGHRS, CDR2 YFSETQ. CDR3: CASARTGAFSYEQYF. DNA of the CDR3: TGCGCCAGCGCCCGGACCGGGGCTTTCTCCTACGAGCAGTACTTC.

This rearrangement joins TRBV18 to TRBJ1-1; no definite D call. V dropped 3 bases and J dropped 0 bases, with 11 bases sitting between them. The CDR3 extends over 15 amino acids. From germline, CDR1 is KGHSH and CDR2 LQKENI. CDR3 bases: TGTGCCAGCTCACCTGAGGCGGTAATGAACACTGAAGCTTTCTTT. Encoded protein: CASSPEAVMNTEAFF.

A word on this clone: In the same sample, other DNA sequences code for this CDR3. J is TRBJ1-2 and V is TRBV6-5; D call uncertain. Germline lookup yields CDR1 MNHEY and CDR2 SVGAGI. CDR3 length equals 13 residues. Trimming stripped 6 bases from V and 0 bases from J, with 8 bases between. The CDR3: CASRRGTNYGYTF. In DNA form, the CDR3 reads TGTGCCAGCAGGCGGGGAACTAACTATGGCTACACCTTC.

This clone was observed a few times. The chain recombines TRBV11-2 with TRBJ1-6; D might be TRBD1 (6 bases). Deletions cut 3 bases from V and 7 bases from J, with 13 bases between. The CDR3 is made up of 15 amino acids. The V gene's germline CDR1 is SGHAT and CDR2 FQNNGV. CDR3 nucleotides: TGTGCCAGCAGCTTCGGACGGACAGACAATTCACCCCTCCACTTT. This encodes CASSFGRTDNSPLHF.

The chain is built from TRBV7-9 and TRBJ1-4; D is possibly TRBD1 (6 bases). CDR3 length equals 15 residues. Trimming took off 10 bases at V and 3 bases at J, with 18 bases between the two ends. In germline, CDR1 is SEHNR, CDR2 FQNEAQ (reference sequence). The CDR3: CATREVGGSNEKLFF. CDR3 bases: TGTGCCACCAGGGAAGTGGGGGGCTCTAATGAAAAACTGTTTTTT.

The gene calls are TRBV2 and TRBJ2-7; 8 bases line up with TRBD1. The germline gives CDR1 SNHLY, CDR2 FYNNEI. There are 15 residues in the CDR3. V dropped 5 bases and J dropped 2; count of bases not matched to a gene: 8. The CDR3 protein is CASSTGTGSPYEQYF. The CDR3 coding sequence is TGTGCCAGCAGTACCGGGACAGGTAGTCCCTACGAGCAGTACTTC.

V usage is TRBV27 and J usage is TRBJ1-6, with 11 bases identical to TRBD1. V lost 8 bases, J lost 7 bases, and 4 bases stayed unmatched. Germline V gene sequence: CDR1 MNHEY, CDR2 SMNVEV (reference sequence). The CDR3 runs 14 residues. Written as DNA, the CDR3 is TGTGCCAGCCGAGGACAGGGGGCAAATTCACCCCTCCACTTT. Its translation: CASRGQGANSPLHF.

CDR3 coding DNA: TGTGCCAGCAGCACCGACAGGGTCGATTACTACGGGGAGCTGTTTTTT. Residues: CASSTDRVDYYGELFF. The chain is built from TRBV14 and TRBJ2-2; 7 nucleotides align to TRBD1. Trimming removed 5 bases from V and 7 bases from J; junction bases left unmatched: 13. Germline V gives CDR1 SGHDN, CDR2 FVKESK. The CDR3 is made up of 16 amino acids.

This clone was found once. J is TRBJ2-1 and V is TRBV5-1; 14 nucleotides align to TRBD2. The CDR3 has 16 amino acids. J gave up 9 bases and V 4 bases, and 9 bases lay outside the gene matches. Germline V gene sequence: CDR1 SGHRS, CDR2 YFSETQ. The CDR3 sequence: CASSPSSGTSGSEQFF. Written as DNA, the CDR3 is TGCGCCAGCAGCCCGTCCTCCGGGACTAGCGGGAGTGAGCAGTTCTTC.

This rearrangement joins TRBV4-1 to TRBJ2-5; the D is unclear. The CDR3 runs 13 residues. Germline V lookup: CDR1 MGHRA, CDR2 YSYEKL. Trimming removed 1 base from V and 5 bases from J, with 8 bases in between. The CDR3 bases are TGCGCCAGCAGCCAAGTTGTTCTGGAGACCCAGTACTTC. Residues: CASSQVVLETQYF.

V and J are TRBV27 and TRBJ2-2, with 7 bases identical to TRBD2. J lost 5 bases, V lost 8 bases, and 8 bases had no gene match. This CDR3 region has 14 residues. The V gene's germline CDR1 is MNHEY and CDR2 SMNVEV (reference sequence). Here the CDR3 reads CASGLGDVTGELFF. The CDR3 DNA reads as TGTGCCAGCGGACTAGGGGATGTTACCGGGGAGCTGTTTTTT.

The chain joins TRBV13 to TRBJ2-2; D gene unclear. Trimming left V 3 bases short and J 6 bases short, with 5 bases between. The CDR3 is 12 residues long. Germline V gene lookup returns CDR1 PRHDT and CDR2 FYEKMQ (reference sequence). The CDR3 protein is CASSFPAGELFF. The CDR3, as DNA: TGTGCCAGCAGCTTCCCCGCCGGGGAGCTGTTTTTT.

The V call is TRBV6-5, the J call TRBJ1-6; TRBD1 might be the D (6 bases). Between the trimmed V and J ends, which lost 5 bases and 8 bases, there was a span of 13 bases. The CDR3 runs 14 residues. The germline V gene has CDR1 MNHEY and CDR2 SVGAGI. CDR3 bases: TGTGCCAGCAGTAACAGGGTACCCGATTCACCCCTCCACTTT. It codes for CASSNRVPDSPLHF.

The chain is built from TRBV11-2 and TRBJ1-3; the D gene is possibly TRBD1 (5 bases). Trimming removed 2 bases from V and 0 bases from J, with 8 bases in between. The CDR3 loop spans 15 amino acids. Per germline, CDR1 SGHAT and CDR2 FQNNGV. The CDR3 loop reads CASSLWGISGNTIYF. The CDR3 DNA reads TGTGCCAGCAGCTTATGGGGGATCTCTGGAAACACCATATATTTT.

This clone appeared a single time. As DNA, the CDR3 is TGTGCCACACGAAGGCAGGGCGGTCAAGAGACCCAGTACTTC. Protein sequence: CATRRQGGQETQYF. The chain has TRBV10-3 and TRBJ2-5; D is perhaps TRBD1 (5 bases). The CDR3 runs 14 residues. Trimming removed 10 bases from V and 2 bases from J, with 17 bases in between. The germline gives CDR1 ENHRY, CDR2 SYGVKD.